Listed here are 24 T cell receptor beta chains from one sample, sequenced in a study of T cells after posttransplantation cyclophosphamide. TCRdb's copy holds only in-frame clones and misses some; the assay was immunoSEQ multiplex PCR. The data show about 15,000 clones, more than 75% seen once. Controls had myeloablative marrow grafts with methotrexate and calcineurin inhibitor, sampled at 1 year. Sequencing used PBMCs, obtained after an allogeneic stem cell transplant with a calcineurin inhibitor and methotrexate. The receptors come from a male patient in his fifties or sixties who received an allogeneic stem cell transplant from an unrelated donor, was CMV-positive, and had chronic GVHD only. The T cells may partly be graft donor cells.

The rearrangement joins TRBV7-2 to TRBJ1-2; weak D call: TRBD1 (6 bases). V lost 5 bases, J lost 8 bases, and 15 bases lay in between. The CDR3 extends over 13 amino acids. Germline V gene lookup returns CDR1 SGHTA and CDR2 FQGNSA. The CDR3 region has the DNA TGTGCCAGCAGCCGTGGGGGGGGCGAAGGCTACACCTTC. Residues: CASSRGGGEGYTF.

This clone was recorded once. The V and J genes are TRBV5-3 and TRBJ2-3; TRBD2 aligns across 13 bases. TRBV5-3 is treated as an ORF (open reading frame) with a function not yet certain. CDR3 length: 20 residues. After removal of 4 bases from V and 1 base from J, the junction contained 15 bases not matched to a gene. CDR3 bases: TGTGCCAGAAGCGAGGGGGCTAGGACTAGCGGGGGTTCCGGCACAGATACGCAGTATTTT. As protein: CARSEGARTSGGSGTDTQYF.

The V gene is TRBV21-1, the J gene TRBJ2-1; the D call TRBD1 from the table was never checked on the DNA. TRBV21-1 is a documented pseudogene. CDR3 length: 15 residues. The chain's CDR3 is CASSKGDRGVNEQFF. CDR3 DNA: TGTGCCAGCAGCAAAGGCGACAGGGGCGTTAATGAGCAGTTCTTC.

The rearrangement joins TRBV15 to TRBJ1-3; D is ambiguous. Germline values: CDR1 LNHNV, CDR2 YYDKDF (reference sequence). There are 15 residues in the CDR3. Trimming took off 3 bases at V and 2 bases at J, with 11 bases between the two ends. The CDR3 spells CATSRQITPGNTIYF. The DNA of the CDR3 is TGTGCCACCAGCAGGCAGATAACGCCTGGAAACACCATATATTTT.

The genes are TRBV7-9 and TRBJ2-1; TRBD2 aligns across 8 bases. Unmatched junction bases numbered 11, after V lost 4 bases and J lost 0 bases. Germline V gene data show CDR1 as SEHNR and CDR2 as FQNEAQ (reference sequence). The CDR3 consists of 18 residues. CDR3 protein: CASSSPGGGPSSYNEQFF. The CDR3 DNA is TGTGCCAGCAGCTCACCCGGGGGGGGCCCGAGCTCCTACAATGAGCAGTTCTTC.

The chain recombines TRBV2 with TRBJ1-5; D unresolved. This CDR3 spans 14 amino acids. Germline values: CDR1 SNHLY, CDR2 FYNNEI. With 2 bases removed from V and 7 bases from J, the gap between germline ends came to 12 bases. CDR3 sequence: CASSEYGGRQPQHF. For the CDR3, the DNA is TGTGCCAGCAGTGAATACGGAGGGCGGCAGCCCCAGCATTTT.

The chain has TRBV7-2 and TRBJ2-4, with D unresolved. CDR1 SGHTA and CDR2 FQGNSA come from the germline V gene. The V gene lost 2 bases and the J gene lost 1 base, with 12 bases spanning the gap. The CDR3 extends over 16 amino acids. CDR3 coding DNA: TGTGCCAGCAGCTTATTCATAAACGGGGCCAAAAACATTCAGTACTTC. Its translation is CASSLFINGAKNIQYF.

The CDR3 nucleotides read TGTGCCAGCAGCCAAAGGGGGAATCAGCCCCAGCATTTT. Translating it yields CASSQRGNQPQHF. This chain uses TRBV11-2 with TRBJ1-5; the D gene is possibly TRBD1 (6 bases). CDR1 is SGHAT, CDR2 FQNNGV, per germline. V lost 5 bases, J lost 4 bases, and 9 bases lay in between. The CDR3 runs 13 residues.

Here the CDR3 DNA reads TGTGCCACCAGCAGAGATTTCGGGAATGAGCAGTTCTTC. Its protein is CATSRDFGNEQFF. V gene TRBV15 combines with J gene TRBJ2-1; no definite D call. Germline V gives CDR1 LNHNV, CDR2 YYDKDF (reference sequence). With 0 bases removed from V and 7 bases from J, the gap between germline ends came to 7 bases. This CDR3 contains 13 residues.

The J gene is TRBJ1-2, the V gene TRBV11-3; 7 bases align to TRBD1. The CDR3 runs to 13 residues. Germline CDR1 SGHNT, CDR2 YENEEA. V shed 6 bases, J shed 5 bases, and the junction held 6 bases outside the gene matches. The CDR3 sequence: CASSRGTAYGYTF. In nucleotides, the CDR3 is TGTGCCAGCAGTCGCGGGACAGCATATGGCTACACCTTC.

The gene calls are TRBV7-6 and TRBJ2-3, with 9 bases aligning to TRBD2. V was pared by 5 bases and J by 2 bases, with 8 bases of the junction left unmatched. Germline assignment: CDR1 SGHVS and CDR2 FNYEAQ. This CDR3 is built from 16 residues. CDR3 nucleotide sequence: TGTGCCAGCAGCCCTCTGGTAGCGGGAGACACAGATACGCAGTATTTT. It codes for CASSPLVAGDTDTQYF.

The chain employs TRBV6-5 and TRBJ2-1; 9 nucleotides line up with TRBD2. Germline loops: CDR1 MNHEY, CDR2 SVGAGI. The CDR3 sequence is 12 residues long. J was trimmed by 8 bases and V by 5 bases; bases with no gene match: 1. CDR3 sequence: CASSRGGDEQFF. CDR3 DNA sequence: TGTGCCAGCAGTCGCGGGGGGGATGAGCAGTTCTTC.

The genes are TRBV7-2 and TRBJ2-1; no clear D gene. The CDR3 runs 13 residues. V lost 6 bases, J lost 0 bases, and 6 bases lay in between. Per germline, CDR1 SGHTA and CDR2 FQGNSA. The CDR3 DNA reads TGTGCCAGCAGGGCCCTCTCCTACAATGAGCAGTTCTTC. Encoded protein: CASRALSYNEQFF. The entire variable domain, with the rest obtained from reference TRBV7-2 and TRBJ2-1, is as follows: GAGVSQSPSNKVTEKGKDVELRCDPISGHTALYWYRQSLGQGLEFLIYFQGNSAPDKSGLPSDRFSAERTGGSVSTLTIQRTQQEDSAVYLCASRALSYNEQFFGPGTRLTVL.

The J gene is TRBJ2-1, the V gene TRBV4-1; D call uncertain. Trimming shortened V by 1 base and J by 0 bases, and 10 bases separated the two germline ends. The CDR3 runs to 16 residues. Germline V gene data show CDR1 as MGHRA and CDR2 as YSYEKL. CDR3 loop: CASSQVAESSYNEQFF. The CDR3 bases are TGCGCCAGCAGCCAAGTAGCAGAGAGCTCCTACAATGAGCAGTTCTTC.

This chain connects TRBV5-1 to TRBJ2-1; TRBD2 matches 8 bases. V was clipped by 4 bases and J by 9 bases; unmatched bases: 12. Looked up from germline, CDR1 is SGHRS and CDR2 is YFSETQ. CDR3 length: 15 amino acids. The CDR3 here is CASSRGTSDFGEQFF. The CDR3 DNA reads as TGCGCCAGCAGCCGGGGGACTAGTGACTTTGGTGAGCAGTTCTTC.

This rearrangement joins TRBV5-1 to TRBJ2-7; 11 bases agree with TRBD2. Germline CDR1 SGHRS, CDR2 YFSETQ. V was pared by 0 bases and J by 3 bases, with 2 bases of the junction left unmatched. This CDR3 region has 15 residues. This chain's CDR3 is CASSLALAGGYEQYF. CDR3 DNA: TGCGCCAGCAGCTTGGCCCTAGCGGGAGGCTACGAGCAGTACTTC.

The chain employs TRBV19 and TRBJ1-2; 11 bases agree with TRBD1. The germline V gene has CDR1 LNHDA and CDR2 SQIVND (reference sequence). After removal of 7 bases from V and 8 bases from J, the junction contained 21 bases not matched to a gene. The CDR3 extends over 18 amino acids. The CDR3 DNA follows: TGTGCCAGTAATTTTCGGGTACGACGGACAGGGGGCGTGTGGGGCTACACCTTC. It codes for CASNFRVRRTGGVWGYTF.

This sequence joins TRBV7-9 and TRBJ2-3; a possible D gene is TRBD2 (7 bases). The V end lost 3 bases, the J end lost 6 bases, and 10 bases lay between the germline ends. This CDR3 contains 13 residues. Germline assignment: CDR1 SEHNR and CDR2 FQNEAQ (reference sequence). CDR3 sequence (DNA): TGTGCCAGCAGCTTGGGGGGGGCGGATACGCAGTATTTT. This translates into CASSLGGADTQYF.

The chain carries TRBV6-6 and TRBJ1-5; D possibly corresponds to TRBD1 (5 bases). V was shortened by 2 bases and J by 2 bases, with 13 bases between the two germline ends. This CDR3 is 16 amino acids long. CDR1 is MNHNY and CDR2 is SVGAGI in the germline V gene (reference sequence). In DNA form, the CDR3 reads TGTGCCAGCAGTTACCTCGGGGGGGTTCGCAATCAGCCCCAGCATTTT. It encodes CASSYLGGVRNQPQHF.

This chain's CDR3 is CASSLGTDYGYTF. CDR3 DNA sequence: TGTGCCAGCAGCCTTGGGACAGACTATGGCTACACCTTC. This chain uses TRBV7-9 with TRBJ1-2; 7 bases match TRBD1. The junction had 3 bases not matched to a gene; V was cut back by 5 bases and J by 3 bases. Germline lookup yields CDR1 SEHNR and CDR2 FQNEAQ (reference sequence). The CDR3 has 13 amino acids.

The V gene is TRBV6-6, the J gene TRBJ1-5, with D hard to call. The V gene's germline CDR1 is MNHNY and CDR2 SVGAGI (reference sequence). Trimming left V 5 bases short and J 1 base short, with 12 bases between. The CDR3 is made up of 15 amino acids. The CDR3 reads CASSPLVGSNQPQHF. For the CDR3, the DNA is TGTGCCAGCAGTCCCCTCGTGGGCAGCAATCAGCCCCAGCATTTT.

CDR3 residues: CASTTGGTYEQYF. The CDR3 DNA sequence: TGTGCCAGCACCACAGGGGGCACCTACGAGCAGTACTTC. The V gene is TRBV6-1, the J gene TRBJ2-7, with 9 bases lining up with TRBD1. Germline loops: CDR1 MNHNS, CDR2 SASEGT. V lost 7 bases, J lost 2 bases, and 3 bases stayed unmatched. The CDR3 spans 13 residues.

Comment on this clone: One end of the junction fails to match germline, which may point to a read error. The rearrangement uses TRBV4-1 and TRBJ1-6; D is uncertain. Looked up from germline, CDR1 is MGHRA and CDR2 is YSYEKL. The CDR3 extends over 14 amino acids. The chain's CDR3 is CASSQVSYNSPLHF. CDR3 coding DNA: TGCGCCAGCAGCCAAGTTTCCTACAATTCACCCCTCCACTTT.

This chain uses TRBV11-3 with TRBJ1-2; no clear D gene. The CDR3 consists of 16 residues. V was shortened by 4 bases and J by 4 bases, with 19 bases between the two germline ends. The germline CDR1 and CDR2 sequences are SGHNT and YENEEA. The CDR3 nucleotides are TGTGCCAGCAGCTCCCAATTACGAACAGATGTCTATGGCTACACCTTC. This codes for CASSSQLRTDVYGYTF. Variable domain in full (rest from reference TRBV11-3 and TRBJ1-2): EAGVVQSPRYKIIEKKQPVAFWCNPISGHNTLYWYLQNLGQGPELLIRYENEEAVDDSQLPKDRFSAERLKGVDSTLKIQPAELGDSAVYLCASSSQLRTDVYGYTFGSGTRLTVV.